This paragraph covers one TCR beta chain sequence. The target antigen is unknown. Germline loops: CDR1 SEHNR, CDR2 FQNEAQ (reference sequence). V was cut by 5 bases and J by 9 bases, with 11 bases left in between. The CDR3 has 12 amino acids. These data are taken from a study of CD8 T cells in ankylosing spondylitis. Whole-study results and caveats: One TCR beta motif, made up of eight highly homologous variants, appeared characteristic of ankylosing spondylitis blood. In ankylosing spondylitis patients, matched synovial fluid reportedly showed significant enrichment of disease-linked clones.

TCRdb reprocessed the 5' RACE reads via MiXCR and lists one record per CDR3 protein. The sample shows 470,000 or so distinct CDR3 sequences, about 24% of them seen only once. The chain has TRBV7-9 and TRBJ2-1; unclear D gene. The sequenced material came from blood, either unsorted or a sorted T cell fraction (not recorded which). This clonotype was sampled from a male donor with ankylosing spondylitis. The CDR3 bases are TGTGCCAGCAGCCCACAAGGACGTGAGCAGTTCTTC. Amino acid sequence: CASSPQGREQFF.